Below, 8 T cell receptor beta chains from the same sample are listed, as sequenced in a study of shared clonotypes between healthy human individuals (dated by TCRdb to about 2020). Preparation of the library involved the immunoSEQ multiplex PCR assay. In TCRdb, the immuneACCESS table is reduced to in-frame sequences with V and J assigned. These tables do not hold every clone; where another copy was compared, an unresolved V gene accounts for under half, and the others remain unexplained. This sample is represented by some 2,100,000 clones; 85% to 95% of them were singletons. Of the sample, around 1.7% is held by the ten largest clones. CD8 naive samples consisted of CD45RO-negative cells that were positively selected for CCR7, yielding a CD45RA+CCR7+ population without TemRA cells. Sequencing used naive CD8+ T cells from PBMCs. Per the publication, the cell subset or site label means: CD45RA+CCR7+. Source of these receptors: a man aged 18 to 30 in good health. Some clones in this sample may be carry-over from other donors' samples.

With regard to this clone: Distinct nucleotide sequences in the sample also encode this CDR3. The J gene is TRBJ1-1, the V gene TRBV7-2; D ambiguous. The germline V and J ends were trimmed by 7 bases and 1 base, with 10 bases remaining between them. Germline V gene lookup returns CDR1 SGHTA and CDR2 FQGNSA. The CDR3 contains 13 residues. The CDR3 region has the DNA TGTGCCAGCACCTCTTTAGGGAACACTGAAGCTTTCTTT. Translation gives CASTSLGNTEAFF.

The chain carries TRBV27 and TRBJ2-3; D remains ambiguous. The germline CDR1 and CDR2 sequences are MNHEY and SMNVEV (reference sequence). This CDR3 comprises 14 residues. Deletions cut 3 bases from V and 2 bases from J, with 9 bases between. DNA of the CDR3: TGTGCCAGCAGTTTTTTCGGGTCCACAGATACGCAGTATTTT. Its protein product is CASSFFGSTDTQYF.

This clone appeared a few times. J is TRBJ1-3 and V is TRBV4-1; D uncertain. There are 16 residues in the CDR3. The V gene's germline CDR1 is MGHRA and CDR2 YSYEKL. V gave up 1 base and J gave up 0 bases, with 10 bases separating them. CDR3 amino acids: CASSQGLGLSGNTIYF. The CDR3 DNA follows: TGCGCCAGCAGCCAAGGACTAGGGCTCTCTGGAAACACCATATATTTT.

The gene calls are TRBV5-1 and TRBJ2-2; weak D call: TRBD1 (6 bases). Germline loops: CDR1 SGHRS, CDR2 YFSETQ. Trimming pared 3 bases from V and 5 bases from J, leaving 20 bases between. The CDR3 extends over 17 amino acids. Here the CDR3 reads CASSSPPGVGTTGELFF. CDR3 DNA sequence: TGCGCCAGCAGCTCGCCCCCAGGGGTCGGAACGACCGGGGAGCTGTTTTTT.

In the case of this clone: Other nucleotide sequences in the sample specify the same CDR3. This rearrangement joins TRBV27 to TRBJ2-7; D uncertain. The germline V gene has CDR1 MNHEY and CDR2 SMNVEV (reference sequence). V was pared by 2 bases and J by 2 bases, with 7 bases between. CDR3 length: 13 amino acids. The CDR3 reads CASSLLGPYEQYF. For the CDR3, the DNA is TGTGCCAGCAGTTTACTTGGCCCCTACGAGCAGTACTTC.

The chain is built from TRBV4-2 and TRBJ2-5; TRBD2 matches 8 bases. With the DNA end fitting TRBJ2-7 better, the J assignment may be wrong. Germline values: CDR1 LGHNA, CDR2 YNFKEQ. The CDR3 is 14 residues long. CDR3 DNA sequence: TGTGCCAGCAGCCGTCCGGGACTAGAAGGCGAGCAGTACTTC. Its protein is CASSRPGLEGEQYF.

The V gene is TRBV25-1, the J gene TRBJ1-1; unclear D gene. Deletions cut 3 bases from V and 6 bases from J, with 5 bases between. Germline CDR1 is MGHDK and CDR2 is SYGVNS. CDR3 size: 11 residues. The DNA for the CDR3 is TGTGCCAGCAGTGAGATGGCTGAAGCTTTCTTT. Translating it yields CASSEMAEAFF. The complete variable domain, with remaining parts taken from reference TRBV25-1 and TRBJ1-1, reads EADIYQTPRYLVIGTGKKITLECSQTMGHDKMYWYQQDPGMELHLIHYSYGVNSTEKGDLSSESTVSRIRTEHFPLTLESARPSHTSQYLCASSEMAEAFFGQGTRLTVV.

The chain links TRBV27 to TRBJ2-3, with 7 bases that match TRBD1. The CDR3 sequence is 17 residues long. The germline CDR1 and CDR2 sequences are MNHEY and SMNVEV (reference sequence). V lost 5 bases, J lost 1 base, and 12 bases stayed unmatched. The CDR3 here is CASSPSTGDQGTDTQYF. The CDR3 DNA reads TGTGCCAGCAGTCCCTCCACAGGGGACCAAGGCACAGATACGCAGTATTTT.